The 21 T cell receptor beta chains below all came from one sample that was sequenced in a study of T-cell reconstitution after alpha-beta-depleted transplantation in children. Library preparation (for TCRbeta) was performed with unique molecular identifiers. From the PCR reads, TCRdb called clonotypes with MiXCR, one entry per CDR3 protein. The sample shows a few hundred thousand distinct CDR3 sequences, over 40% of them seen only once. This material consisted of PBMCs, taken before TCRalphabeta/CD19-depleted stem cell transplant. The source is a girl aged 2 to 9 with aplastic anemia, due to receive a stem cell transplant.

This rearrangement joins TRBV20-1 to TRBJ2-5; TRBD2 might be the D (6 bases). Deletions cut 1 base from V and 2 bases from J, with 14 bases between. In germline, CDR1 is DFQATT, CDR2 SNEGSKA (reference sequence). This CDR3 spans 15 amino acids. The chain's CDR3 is CSARGPRRGQETQYF. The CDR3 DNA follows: TGCAGTGCTAGAGGTCCGCGGAGGGGACAAGAGACCCAGTACTTC.

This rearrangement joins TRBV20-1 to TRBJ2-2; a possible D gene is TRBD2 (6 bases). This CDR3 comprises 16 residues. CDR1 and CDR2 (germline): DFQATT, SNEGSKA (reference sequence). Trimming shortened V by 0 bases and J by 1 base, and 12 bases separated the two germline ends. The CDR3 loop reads CSARESRGLNTGELFF. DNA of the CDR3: TGCAGTGCTAGAGAGAGTCGGGGGTTGAACACCGGGGAGCTGTTTTTT.

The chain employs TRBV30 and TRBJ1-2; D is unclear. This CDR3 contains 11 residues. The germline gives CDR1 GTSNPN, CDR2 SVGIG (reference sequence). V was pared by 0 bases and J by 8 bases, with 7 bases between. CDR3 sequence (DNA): TGTGCCTGGAGTGTAACCCCGGGCTACACCTTC. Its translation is CAWSVTPGYTF.

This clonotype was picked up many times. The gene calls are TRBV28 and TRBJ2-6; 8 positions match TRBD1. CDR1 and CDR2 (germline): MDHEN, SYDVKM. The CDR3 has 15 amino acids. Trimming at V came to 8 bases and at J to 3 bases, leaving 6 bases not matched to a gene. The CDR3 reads CASRTGSSGANVLTF. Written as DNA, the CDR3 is TGTGCCAGCCGGACAGGGTCGAGTGGGGCCAACGTCCTGACTTTC.

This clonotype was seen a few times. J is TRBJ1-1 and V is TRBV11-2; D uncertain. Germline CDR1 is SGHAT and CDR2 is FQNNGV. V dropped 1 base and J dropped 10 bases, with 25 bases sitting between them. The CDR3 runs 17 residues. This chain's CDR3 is CASSLVSYSTPDEGAFF. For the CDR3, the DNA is TGTGCCAGCAGCTTAGTCAGCTACAGCACACCCGACGAGGGAGCTTTCTTT. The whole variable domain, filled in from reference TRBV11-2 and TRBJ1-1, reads EAGVAQSPRYKIIEKRQSVAFWCNPISGHATLYWYQQILGQGPKLLIQFQNNGVVDDSQLPKDRFSAERLKGVDSTLKIQPAKLEDSAVYLCASSLVSYSTPDEGAFFGQGTRLTVV.

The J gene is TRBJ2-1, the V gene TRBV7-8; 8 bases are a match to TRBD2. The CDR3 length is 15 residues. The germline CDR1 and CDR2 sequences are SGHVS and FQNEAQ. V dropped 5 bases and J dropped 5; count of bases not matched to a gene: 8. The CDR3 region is CASSLRGRGDNEQFF. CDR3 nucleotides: TGTGCCAGCAGCCTCCGTGGGCGGGGGGACAATGAGCAGTTCTTC.

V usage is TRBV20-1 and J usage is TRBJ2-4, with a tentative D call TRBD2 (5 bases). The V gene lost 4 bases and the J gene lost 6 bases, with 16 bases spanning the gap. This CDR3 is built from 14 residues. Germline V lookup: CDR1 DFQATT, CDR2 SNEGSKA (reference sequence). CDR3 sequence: CSATERSGINIQYF. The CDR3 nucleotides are TGCAGTGCTACTGAGCGGTCCGGGATAAACATTCAGTACTTC.

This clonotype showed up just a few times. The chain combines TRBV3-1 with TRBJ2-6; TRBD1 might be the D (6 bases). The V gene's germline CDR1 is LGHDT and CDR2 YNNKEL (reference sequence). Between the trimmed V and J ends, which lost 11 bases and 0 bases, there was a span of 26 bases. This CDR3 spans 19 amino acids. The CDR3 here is CASSQEGDPQDSGANVLTF. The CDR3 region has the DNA TGTGCCTCCAGCCAAGAGGGGGACCCTCAAGACTCTGGGGCCAACGTCCTGACTTTC.

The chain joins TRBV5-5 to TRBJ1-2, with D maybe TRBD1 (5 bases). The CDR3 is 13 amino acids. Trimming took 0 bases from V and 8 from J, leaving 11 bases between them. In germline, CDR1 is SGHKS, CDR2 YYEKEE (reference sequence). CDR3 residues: CASSLVQGAGYTF. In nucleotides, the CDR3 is TGTGCCAGCAGCTTGGTTCAGGGTGCCGGCTACACCTTC.

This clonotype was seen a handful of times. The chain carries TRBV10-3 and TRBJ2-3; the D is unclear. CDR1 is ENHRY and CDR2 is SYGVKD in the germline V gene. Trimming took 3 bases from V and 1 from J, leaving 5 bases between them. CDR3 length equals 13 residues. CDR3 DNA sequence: TGTGCCATCAGTGAAGTCGGCACAGATACGCAGTATTTT. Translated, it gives CAISEVGTDTQYF.

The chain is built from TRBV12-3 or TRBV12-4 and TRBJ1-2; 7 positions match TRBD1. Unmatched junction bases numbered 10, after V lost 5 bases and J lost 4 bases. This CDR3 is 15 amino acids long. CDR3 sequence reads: CASSLTTGSGYGYTF. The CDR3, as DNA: TGTGCCAGCAGTCTCACGACAGGGTCGGGCTATGGCTACACCTTC.

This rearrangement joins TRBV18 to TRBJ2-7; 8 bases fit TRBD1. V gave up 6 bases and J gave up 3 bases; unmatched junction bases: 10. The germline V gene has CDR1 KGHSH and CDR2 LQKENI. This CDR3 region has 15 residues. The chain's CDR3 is CASSSVETGVYEQYF. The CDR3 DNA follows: TGTGCCAGCTCTTCCGTTGAGACAGGGGTCTACGAGCAGTACTTC.

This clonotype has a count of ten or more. The CDR3 region is CASSLEGGGNTGELFF. The CDR3 coding sequence is TGCGCCAGCAGCTTGGAAGGGGGAGGAAACACCGGGGAGCTGTTTTTT. The chain joins TRBV5-1 to TRBJ2-2; tentatively, D is TRBD1 or TRBD2 (6 bases each). With 0 bases removed from V and 2 bases from J, the gap between germline ends came to 11 bases. The CDR3 extends over 16 amino acids. CDR1 SGHRS and CDR2 YFSETQ come from the germline V gene.

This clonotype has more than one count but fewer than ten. This CDR3 reads CSARDGATGAPSFGNQPQHF. CDR3 sequence (DNA): TGCAGTGCTAGAGATGGAGCGACAGGAGCTCCCTCCTTTGGCAATCAGCCCCAGCATTTT. The J gene is TRBJ1-5, the V gene TRBV20-1; weak D call: TRBD1 (6 bases). The CDR3 totals 20 residues. The V gene's germline CDR1 is DFQATT and CDR2 SNEGSKA (reference sequence). V lost 0 bases, J lost 2 bases, and 26 bases lay in between.

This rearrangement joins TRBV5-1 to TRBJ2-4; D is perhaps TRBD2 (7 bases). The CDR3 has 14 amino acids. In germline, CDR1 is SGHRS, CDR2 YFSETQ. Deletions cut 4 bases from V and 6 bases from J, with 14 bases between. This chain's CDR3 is CASSPQGGGNIQYF. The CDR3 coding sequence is TGCGCCAGCAGCCCACAGGGCGGGGGAAACATTCAGTACTTC. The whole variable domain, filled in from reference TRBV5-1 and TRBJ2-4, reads KAGVTQTPRYLIKTRGQQVTLSCSPISGHRSVSWYQQTPGQGLQFLFEYFSETQRNKGNFPGRFSGRQFSNSRSEMNVSTLELGDSALYLCASSPQGGGNIQYFGAGTRLSVL.

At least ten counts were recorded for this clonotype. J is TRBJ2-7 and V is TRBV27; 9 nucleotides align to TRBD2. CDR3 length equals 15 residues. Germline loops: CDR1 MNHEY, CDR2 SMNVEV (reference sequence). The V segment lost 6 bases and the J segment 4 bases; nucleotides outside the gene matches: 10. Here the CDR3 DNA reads TGTGCCAGCAGCATATCCCGACTAGCGGTTTACGAGCAGTACTTC. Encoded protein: CASSISRLAVYEQYF.

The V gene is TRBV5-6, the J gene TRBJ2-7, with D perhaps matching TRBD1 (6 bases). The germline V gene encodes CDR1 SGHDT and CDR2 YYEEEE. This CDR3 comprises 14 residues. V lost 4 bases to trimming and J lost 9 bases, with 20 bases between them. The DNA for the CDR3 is TGTGCCAGCAGCGAACCCGGGACACAGGGCGGGCAGTACTTC. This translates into CASSEPGTQGGQYF.

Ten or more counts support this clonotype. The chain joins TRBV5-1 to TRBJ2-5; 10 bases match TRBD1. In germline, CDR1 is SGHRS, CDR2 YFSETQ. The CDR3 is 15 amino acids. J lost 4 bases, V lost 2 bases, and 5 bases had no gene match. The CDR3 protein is CASSFPGQGGETQYF. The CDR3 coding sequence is TGCGCCAGCAGCTTCCCCGGACAGGGGGGAGAGACCCAGTACTTC.

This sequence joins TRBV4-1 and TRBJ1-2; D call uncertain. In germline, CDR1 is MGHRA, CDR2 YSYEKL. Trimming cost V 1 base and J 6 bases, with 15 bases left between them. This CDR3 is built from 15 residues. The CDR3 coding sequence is TGCGCCAGCAGCCAAGGGCCCCCGTTCACGGATGGCTACACCTTC. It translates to CASSQGPPFTDGYTF.

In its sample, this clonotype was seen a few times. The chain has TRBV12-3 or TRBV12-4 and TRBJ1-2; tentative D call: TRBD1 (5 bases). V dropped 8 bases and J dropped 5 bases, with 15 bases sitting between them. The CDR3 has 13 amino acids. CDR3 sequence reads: CASARGTIYGYTF. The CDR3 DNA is TGTGCCAGCGCCCGAGGGACCATATATGGCTACACCTTC.

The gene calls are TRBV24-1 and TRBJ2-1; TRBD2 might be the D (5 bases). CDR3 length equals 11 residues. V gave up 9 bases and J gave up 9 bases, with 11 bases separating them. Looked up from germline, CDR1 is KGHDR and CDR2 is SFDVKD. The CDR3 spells CATGELREQFF. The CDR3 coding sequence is TGTGCCACCGGGGAGTTACGTGAGCAGTTCTTC.